This is a list of T cell receptor beta chains from one sample in a study of OX40 agonist ivuxolimab in advanced cancers. TCRdb's table, derived via immunoSEQ multiplex PCR, lists solely in-frame clones and lacks some. The profile covers around 69,000 clones, with around 80% appearing a single time and about 1.6% taken by the ten largest. Specimen: CD4+ or CD8+ T cells sorted from blood, collected in a trial of the OX40 agonist ivuxolimab. Receptor source: an adult with an advanced solid tumor such as melanoma, head and neck, liver or kidney cancer. The CDR3 runs from the conserved cysteine through the conserved F or W. Each record gives: CDR3 protein, CDR3 DNA, clone size, V gene, J gene, D gene. D genes are given only for firm matches. The size field is filled for only some rows; it gives once, few, many or a size class.

CDR3aa: CASSDPRGLTTDTQYF
CDR3nt: TGTGCCAGCAGTGATCCTAGGGGACTAACGACAGATACGCAGTATTTT
abundance: -
v_gene: TRBV25-1
j_gene: TRBJ2-3
d_gene: TRBD2

CDR3aa: CASSLEQGRMYGYTF
CDR3nt: TGTGCCAGCAGCTTGGAACAGGGGCGAATGTATGGCTACACCTTC
abundance: -
v_gene: TRBV5-6
j_gene: TRBJ1-2
d_gene: TRBD1

CDR3aa: CASSQGTGGELFF
CDR3nt: TGCGCCAGCAGCCAAGGTACAGGCGGGGAGCTGTTTTTT
abundance: -
v_gene: TRBV4-3
j_gene: TRBJ2-2
d_gene: -

CDR3aa: CASSFGLKDTQYF
CDR3nt: TGTGCCAGCAGTTTTGGGCTAAAAGATACGCAGTATTTT
abundance: -
v_gene: TRBV28
j_gene: TRBJ2-3
d_gene: -

CDR3aa: CSPLSNNEQFF
CDR3nt: TGCAGTCCCCTCTCGAACAATGAGCAGTTCTTC
abundance: -
v_gene: TRBV29-1
j_gene: TRBJ2-1
d_gene: -

CDR3aa: CASSPGADSVGGTQYF
CDR3nt: TGTGCCAGCAGCCCCGGGGCAGACTCCGTAGGGGGGACCCAGTACTTC
abundance: -
v_gene: TRBV9
j_gene: TRBJ2-5
d_gene: -

CDR3aa: CASSQGPSGIGYEQYF
CDR3nt: TGTGCCAGCAGCCAGGGGCCCAGCGGGATTGGTTACGAGCAGTACTTC
abundance: -
v_gene: TRBV7-2
j_gene: TRBJ2-7
d_gene: -

CDR3aa: CASSPAIARAGFSGNTIYF
CDR3nt: TGTGCCAGCTCACCAGCTATCGCCCGGGCCGGCTTCTCTGGAAACACCATATATTTT
abundance: -
v_gene: TRBV18
j_gene: TRBJ1-3
d_gene: -

CDR3aa: CASSSTPTGAGETQYF
CDR3nt: TGCGCCAGCAGCTCCACCCCGACAGGGGCGGGGGAGACCCAGTACTTC
abundance: -
v_gene: TRBV5-1
j_gene: TRBJ2-5
d_gene: TRBD1

CDR3aa: CASSRPQGTAFF
CDR3nt: TGTGCCAGCTCACGCCCTCAGGGAACGGCTTTCTTT
abundance: few
v_gene: TRBV18
j_gene: TRBJ1-1
d_gene: -

CDR3aa: CASSESGLLITDYEQYF
CDR3nt: TGTGCCAGCAGTGAAAGCGGTTTATTGATCACAGATTACGAGCAGTACTTC
abundance: -
v_gene: TRBV2
j_gene: TRBJ2-7
d_gene: -

CDR3aa: CASSLNGQPQHF
CDR3nt: TGTGCCAGCAGTTTAAATGGTCAGCCCCAGCATTTT
abundance: -
v_gene: TRBV27
j_gene: TRBJ1-5
d_gene: -

CDR3aa: CASVLAGGDTQYF
CDR3nt: TGTGCCAGCGTGCTAGCGGGAGGGGATACGCAGTATTTT
abundance: -
v_gene: TRBV28
j_gene: TRBJ2-3
d_gene: TRBD2

CDR3aa: CASSYSVTIYEQYF
CDR3nt: TGTGCCAGCAGTTATTCCGTGACAATCTACGAGCAGTACTTC
abundance: -
v_gene: TRBV6-9
j_gene: TRBJ2-7
d_gene: -

CDR3aa: CASSGSVHTQYF
CDR3nt: TGTGCCAGCAGCGGGAGTGTACATACGCAGTATTTT
abundance: -
v_gene: TRBV9
j_gene: TRBJ2-3
d_gene: -

CDR3aa: CASSLRDLAGGELFF
CDR3nt: TGTGCCAGCAGCTTGCGGGACCTGGCGGGCGGGGAGCTGTTTTTT
abundance: -
v_gene: TRBV7-9
j_gene: TRBJ2-2
d_gene: -

CDR3aa: CASSLAGGPRAVQYF
CDR3nt: TGTGCCAGCAGTCTAGCGGGAGGCCCTCGCGCGGTTCAGTACTTC
abundance: -
v_gene: TRBV11-3
j_gene: TRBJ2-4
d_gene: TRBD2

CDR3aa: CAIASGSEQFF
CDR3nt: TGTGCCATCGCGTCGGGGTCTGAGCAGTTCTTC
abundance: -
v_gene: TRBV6-6
j_gene: TRBJ2-1
d_gene: -

CDR3aa: CASSIGSYEQYF
CDR3nt: TGTGCCAGTAGTATAGGGAGCTACGAGCAGTACTTC
abundance: -
v_gene: TRBV19
j_gene: TRBJ2-7
d_gene: -

CDR3aa: CASSLAGQQYF
CDR3nt: TGTGCCAGCAGCTTGGCGGGACAGCAGTACTTC
abundance: few
v_gene: TRBV5-5
j_gene: TRBJ2-7
d_gene: -

CDR3aa: CASSSQTAIDGYTF
CDR3nt: TGTGCCAGCAGCTCCCAGACAGCAATAGATGGCTACACCTTC
abundance: -
v_gene: TRBV7-9
j_gene: TRBJ1-2
d_gene: -

CDR3aa: CASSYTGETQYF
CDR3nt: TGTGCCAGCAGTTATACTGGGGAGACCCAGTACTTC
abundance: -
v_gene: TRBV6-5
j_gene: TRBJ2-5
d_gene: -

CDR3aa: CASSQDWANTGELFF
CDR3nt: TGTGCCAGCAGCCAAGACTGGGCGAACACCGGGGAGCTGTTTTTT
abundance: -
v_gene: TRBV7-3
j_gene: TRBJ2-2
d_gene: -

CDR3aa: CASPMVGLNTGELFF
CDR3nt: TGTGCCAGCCCAATGGTAGGGCTGAACACCGGGGAGCTGTTTTTT
abundance: -
v_gene: TRBV18
j_gene: TRBJ2-2
d_gene: -